This passage covers 10 T cell receptor beta chains from one sample sequenced in a study of T cells in lung cancer brain metastases. Sequencing was performed with immunoSEQ multiplex PCR; in TCRdb, only in-frame clones are kept and a portion is missing. Of some 1,200 clones listed, 86% are singletons. The sequenced sample consisted of tumor tissue from a brain metastasis. The source is a woman aged 60-75 years with non-small cell lung cancer that had spread to the brain.

The V gene is TRBV2, the J gene TRBJ2-5, with TRBD2 matching over 9 bases. The last part of the DNA fits TRBJ2-7 better; the J call may be wrong. The CDR3 spans 13 residues. Germline assignment: CDR1 SNHLY and CDR2 FYNNEI. The CDR3 sequence: CASSRGRASEQYF. In nucleotides, the CDR3 is TGTGCCAGCAGTCGCGGGAGGGCCTCCGAGCAGTACTTC.

V usage is TRBV18 and J usage is TRBJ1-4, with D perhaps matching TRBD1 (5 bases). The CDR3 covers 13 residues. V was pared by 6 bases and J by 4 bases, with 9 bases between. Germline values: CDR1 KGHSH, CDR2 LQKENI. The CDR3 protein is CASSQDSNEKLFF. The CDR3 nucleotides are TGTGCCAGCTCGCAAGACAGTAATGAAAAACTGTTTTTT.

CDR3 in DNA: TGTGCCAGCTCACAATCAGCGGGAATAACTGAAGCTTTCTTT. Its protein product is CASSQSAGITEAFF. The chain joins TRBV18 to TRBJ1-1; D remains ambiguous. CDR3 length equals 14 residues. V was shortened by 4 bases and J by 5 bases, with 14 bases between the two germline ends. In germline, CDR1 is KGHSH, CDR2 LQKENI.

J is TRBJ2-3 and V is TRBV2, with D possibly matching TRBD1 (5 bases). This CDR3 comprises 13 residues. V shed 5 bases and J shed 2 bases, with 8 bases lying between them. CDR1 SNHLY and CDR2 FYNNEI come from the germline V gene. CDR3 coding DNA: TGTGCCAGCAGTAGGGGAAACACAGATACGCAGTATTTT. This codes for CASSRGNTDTQYF.

The chain recombines TRBV27 with TRBJ2-2; D is perhaps TRBD2 (5 bases). This CDR3 comprises 14 residues. Trimming cost V 4 bases and J 1 base, with 7 bases left between them. Germline CDR1 MNHEY, CDR2 SMNVEV (reference sequence). The CDR3 sequence is CASSWTENTGELFF. The CDR3 region has the DNA TGTGCCAGCAGTTGGACTGAGAACACCGGGGAGCTGTTTTTT.

The chain combines TRBV2 with TRBJ2-1; 7 nucleotides match TRBD1. This CDR3 is built from 14 residues. Germline CDR1 is SNHLY and CDR2 is FYNNEI. Losses at the gene ends were 1 base for V and 7 bases for J; bases not matched to a gene: 4. The CDR3 loop reads CASSEERGRNEQFF. CDR3 DNA: TGTGCCAGCAGTGAAGAGAGGGGGCGGAATGAGCAGTTCTTC.

The rearrangement joins TRBV30 to TRBJ2-1; TRBD2 matches 13 bases. This CDR3 region has 16 residues. Unmatched junction bases numbered 14, after V lost 1 base and J lost 14 bases. Germline assignment: CDR1 GTSNPN and CDR2 SVGIG (reference sequence). CDR3 nucleotide sequence: TGTGCCTGGAGTGAAGGGGGACTAGCGGGGATAATGAGGAAGTTCTTC. As protein: CAWSEGGLAGIMRKFF.

The gene calls are TRBV6-1 and TRBJ1-2; D might be TRBD1 (5 bases). The V and J ends lost 4 bases and 3 bases respectively, with 21 bases between them. The CDR3 totals 17 residues. Germline V gene sequence: CDR1 MNHNS, CDR2 SASEGT. The CDR3 sequence: CASSVGPVRGSYYGYTF. The DNA for the CDR3 is TGTGCCAGCAGTGTGGGGCCGGTGAGGGGTTCCTACTATGGCTACACCTTC.

The genes are TRBV27 and TRBJ2-7, with D hard to call. The V gene lost 3 bases and the J gene lost 6 bases, with 12 bases spanning the gap. Germline V CDR1 and CDR2: MNHEY, SMNVEV (reference sequence). This CDR3 comprises 13 residues. The CDR3 reads CASSFAARGEQYF. CDR3 DNA: TGTGCCAGCAGTTTCGCGGCCCGCGGCGAGCAGTACTTC.

V is TRBV18 and J is TRBJ2-1, with 7 bases lining up with TRBD2. Germline CDR1 and CDR2: KGHSH and LQKENI. With V trimmed by 3 bases and J by 8 bases, 4 bases remained unmatched. CDR3 size: 13 residues. The CDR3 protein is CASSPVGGYEQFF. The CDR3 DNA is TGTGCCAGCTCACCGGTCGGGGGGTATGAGCAGTTCTTC.